Here is one T cell receptor beta chain with its context. Its specificity is unknown. This entry comes from a study of a mutant IDH1 vaccine in newly diagnosed glioma. Study background: Patients had received radiotherapy, temozolomide, or both previously, most receiving both. Visit V12 happened at week 35; visit V13 happened at week 47.

The time point: week 35, safety follow-up. What each vaccine dose contained was 300 ug of mutant IDH1 20-mer peptide, accompanied by topical imiquimod. The CDR3 has 15 residues. Germline V gene data show CDR1 as SGHRS and CDR2 as YFSETQ. The germline V and J ends were trimmed by 4 bases and 6 bases, with 20 bases remaining between them. Method: immunoSEQ multiplex PCR; TCRdb's copy keeps in-frame clones and lacks some. The sample records tens of thousands of clones, about four fifths being singletons. The specimen was PBMCs, collected from a glioma patient whose treatment included an IDH1 peptide vaccine. The sequence came from a young man with glioma. The rearrangement joins TRBV5-1 to TRBJ2-7; D could derive from TRBD1 or TRBD2 (6 bases each). CDR3 region: CASSPGAGYGGEQYF. The CDR3 nucleotides read TGCGCCAGCAGCCCGGGGGCGGGATACGGAGGCGAGCAGTACTTC.